This T cell receptor beta chain appears in the sequencing data of a study of blood T cell repertoires in COVID-19. Study in general: Samples taken during acute and convalescent COVID-19 were collected in the United States, Italy and Spain. From T cells, B-cell-depleted T cells, or PBMCs came the material, which was cDNA or gDNA.

The CDR3 contains 15 residues. CDR1 and CDR2 (germline): LGHDT, YNNKEL (reference sequence). V was pared by 4 bases and J by 2 bases, with 13 bases between. In the original processing: Counts of nucleated cells, estimated from reference gene primer amplification, were obtained. Sequencing used immunoSEQ multiplex PCR; TCRdb keeps in-frame clones, though not all of them. The V and J calls and clone size are taken from that table; D and trimming were inferred from the DNA. The profile shows under 300,000 clones, 82% of them singletons. Material for sequencing was peripheral blood. The origin of this receptor is an elderly woman with active or convalescent COVID-19. The gene calls are TRBV3-1 (or the pseudogene TRBV3-2) and TRBJ2-3, with D perhaps matching TRBD2 (7 bases). CDR3: CASSPLGGLTDTQYF. The CDR3 DNA sequence: TGTGCCAGCAGCCCCCTCGGGGGGCTCACAGATACGCAGTATTTT.